This T cell receptor beta chain was identified during a study of blood T cell repertoires in COVID-19 (dated by TCRdb to 2018 to 2020). As for the study more broadly: Samples covering the acute and convalescent phases of COVID-19 were provided by collaborators in the United States, Italy and Spain. Subjects who had been exposed to COVID-19, were actively infected with it, or had recovered from it provided the deeply sampled blood TCRbeta repertoires that made up the dataset. Samples were obtained from the ongoing ImmuneRACE study (first 160 participants) and from over 1,000 subjects provided by 6 global collaborators. The repertoires were released in a freely available public database meant as a resource for research on the immune response to SARS-CoV-2. The prospective study material was composed of cDNA or gDNA derived from T cells, B-cell-depleted T cells, or PBMCs. Where available, HLA class I and class II types were taken from metadata supplied by the sample provider and were not determined by assay-based typing. A de-identified subject ID, COVID-19 status, age in years and sex were almost always included in the sample metadata. Broader findings and caveats from the paper: Clinical and demographic metadata were provided uncurated, with the amount varying by source and participant.

At the junction V is shortened by 4 bases and J by 2 bases; bases outside the gene matches: 9. Inclusive of the bounding cysteine and phenylalanine, the CDR3 is 16 residues long. Only CDR3 DNA is held: 48 bases, read in frame from base 1. Looking up the germline V gene (reference sequence) yields CDR1 LGHDT and CDR2 YNNKEL. Whole blood was collected in K2EDTA tubes by collaborating institutions according to the institutions' own protocols. For TCRbeta analysis, collaborator samples were shipped as frozen whole blood, as isolated PBMCs, or as DNA extracted from either sample type. Notes on this clone: Its antigen is not yet known. No clone much larger than this one lies a single base away; base qualities are absent.

The immunoSEQ Assay, a bias-controlled multiplex PCR, was used to amplify TCRbeta CDR3 regions from genomic DNA. Processing in the source paper ran as follows. The number of nucleated cells in each sample was estimated by amplification of reference gene primers within the assay. To quantify the absolute abundance of each unique TCRbeta CDR3 rearrangement, sequence reads were collapsed and filtered. Productive Simpson clonality was computed per sample as the square root of Simpson's diversity index over productive rearrangements. This is the immuneACCESS table as TCRdb keeps it, with only in-frame sequences that have V and J called. A part of the clones is gone; compared with another copy, unresolved V genes explain less than half, and the rest is unexplained. From that table come the V and J calls and clone size; the DNA was used to work out D and trimming. For this sample there are about 50,000 clones; less than 80% appear just once. The top ten clones comprise 20% to 30% of the sample.

The sequencing sample was made of peripheral blood. The chain couples TRBV3-1 (or the pseudogene TRBV3-2) to TRBJ2-3; 7 bases in between match TRBD2. This TCR derives from a man aged 65 to 85 with acute or convalescent COVID-19. The DNA reads as follows: TGTGCCAGCAGCCCCCTCGCGGGAGCGTTCACAGATACGCAGTATTTT. Protein translation: CASSPLAGAFTDTQYF.